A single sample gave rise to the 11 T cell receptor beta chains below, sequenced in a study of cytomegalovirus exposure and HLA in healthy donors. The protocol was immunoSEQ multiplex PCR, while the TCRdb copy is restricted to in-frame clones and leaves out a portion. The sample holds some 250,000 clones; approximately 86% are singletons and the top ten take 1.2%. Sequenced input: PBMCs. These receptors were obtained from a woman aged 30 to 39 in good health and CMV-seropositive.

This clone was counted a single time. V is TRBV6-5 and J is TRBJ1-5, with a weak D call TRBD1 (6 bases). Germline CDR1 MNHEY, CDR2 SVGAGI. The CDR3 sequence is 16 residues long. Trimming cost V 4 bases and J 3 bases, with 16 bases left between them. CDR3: CASSLQGRGLNQPQHF. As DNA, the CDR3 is TGTGCCAGCAGTTTACAGGGTCGCGGGCTCAATCAGCCCCAGCATTTT.

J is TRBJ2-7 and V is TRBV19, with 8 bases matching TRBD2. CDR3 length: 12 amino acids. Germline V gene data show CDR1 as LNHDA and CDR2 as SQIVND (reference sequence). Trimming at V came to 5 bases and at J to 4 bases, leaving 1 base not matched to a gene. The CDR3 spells CASSGTRYEQYF. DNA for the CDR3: TGTGCCAGTAGTGGGACTAGGTACGAGCAGTACTTC.

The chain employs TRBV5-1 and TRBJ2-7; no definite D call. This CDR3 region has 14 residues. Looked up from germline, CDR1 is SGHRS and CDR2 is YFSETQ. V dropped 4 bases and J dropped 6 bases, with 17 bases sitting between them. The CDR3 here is CASSDRRTSGEQYF. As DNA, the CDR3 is TGCGCCAGCAGCGACCGTCGTACCTCGGGCGAGCAGTACTTC.

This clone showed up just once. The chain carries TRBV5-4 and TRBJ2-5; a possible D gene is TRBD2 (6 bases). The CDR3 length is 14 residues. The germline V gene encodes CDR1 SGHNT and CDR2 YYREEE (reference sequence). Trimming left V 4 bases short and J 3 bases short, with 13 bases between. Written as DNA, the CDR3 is TGTGCCAGCAGCGCGACTAGGTCTGAAGAGACCCAGTACTTC. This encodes CASSATRSEETQYF. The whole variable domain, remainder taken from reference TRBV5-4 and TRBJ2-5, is ETGVTQSPTHLIKTRGQQVTLRCSSQSGHNTVSWYQQALGQGPQFIFQYYREEENGRGNFPPRFSGLQFPNYSSELNVNALELDDSALYLCASSATRSEETQYFGPGTRLLVL.

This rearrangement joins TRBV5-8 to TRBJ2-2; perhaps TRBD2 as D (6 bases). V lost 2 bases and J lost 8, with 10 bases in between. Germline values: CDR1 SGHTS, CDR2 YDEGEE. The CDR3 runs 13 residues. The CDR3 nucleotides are TGTGCCAGCAGCTTCGGAAGCGGGGGGGAGCTGTTTTTT. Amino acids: CASSFGSGGELFF.

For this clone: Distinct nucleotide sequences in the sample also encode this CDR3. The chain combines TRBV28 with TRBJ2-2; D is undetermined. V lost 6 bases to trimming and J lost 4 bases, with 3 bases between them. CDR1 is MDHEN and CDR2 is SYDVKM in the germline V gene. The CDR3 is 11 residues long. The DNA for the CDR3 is TGTGCCAGCAGCGGCACCGGGGAGCTGTTTTTT. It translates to CASSGTGELFF.

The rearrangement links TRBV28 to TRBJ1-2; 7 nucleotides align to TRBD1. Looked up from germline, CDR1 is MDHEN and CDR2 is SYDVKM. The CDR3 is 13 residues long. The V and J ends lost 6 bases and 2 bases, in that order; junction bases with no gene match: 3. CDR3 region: CASREDRNYGYTF. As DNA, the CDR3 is TGTGCCAGCAGGGAGGACAGGAACTATGGCTACACCTTC.

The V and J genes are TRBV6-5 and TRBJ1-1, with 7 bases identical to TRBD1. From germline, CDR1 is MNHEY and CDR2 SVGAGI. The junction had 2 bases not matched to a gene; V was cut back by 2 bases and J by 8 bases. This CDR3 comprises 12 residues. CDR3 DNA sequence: TGTGCCAGCAGTTACCGGGACAGAGAAGCTTTCTTT. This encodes CASSYRDREAFF.

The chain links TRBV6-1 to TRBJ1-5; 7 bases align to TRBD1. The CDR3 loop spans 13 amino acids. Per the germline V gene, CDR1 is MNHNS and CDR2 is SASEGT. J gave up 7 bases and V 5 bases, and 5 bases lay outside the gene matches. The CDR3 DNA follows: TGTGCCAGCAGTTATACAGGGGAACAGCCCCAGCATTTT. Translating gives CASSYTGEQPQHF.

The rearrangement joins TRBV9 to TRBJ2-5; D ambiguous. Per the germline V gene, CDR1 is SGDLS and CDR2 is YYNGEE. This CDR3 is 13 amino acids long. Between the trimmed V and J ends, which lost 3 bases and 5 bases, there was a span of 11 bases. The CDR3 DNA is TGTGCCAGCAGCGGTACAGTCAGGGAGACCCAGTACTTC. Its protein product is CASSGTVRETQYF.

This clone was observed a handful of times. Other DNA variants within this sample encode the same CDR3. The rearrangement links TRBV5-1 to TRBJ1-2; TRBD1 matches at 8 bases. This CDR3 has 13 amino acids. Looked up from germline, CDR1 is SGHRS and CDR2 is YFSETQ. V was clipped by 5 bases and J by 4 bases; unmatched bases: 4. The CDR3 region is CASSLDRGYGYTF. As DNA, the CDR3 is TGCGCCAGCAGTTTAGACAGGGGCTATGGCTACACCTTC.